This section outlines one T cell receptor (beta chain) sequence together with its context. This clonotype was recorded only once. It lacks a known antigen. No base quality information exists; no much larger clone differs at one position. One read alone provides weak support. The roughly 39 donors, aged 6 to 90 years, were systemically healthy Caucasian individuals from Russia. Each donor gave about 9.2 milliliters of peripheral blood, drawn into EDTA-treated Vacutainer tubes. Ficoll-Paque density-gradient centrifugation was used to isolate PBMCs, with at least 6.5 million per sample. Trizol reagent was used to extract total RNA from PBMCs, with at least 6 micrograms per sample. For every donor, an aliquot of PBMCs went through flow cytometry to measure the percentages of naive CD45RAhigh/CD27high T cells. This sample is part of a study of blood T cells in healthy people across ages (dated by TCRdb to between 2014 and 2017). Study-wide context: Template switching captured roughly one uniquely barcoded TCR beta cDNA molecule per two T cells in model experiments. To track age-related changes in TCR beta repertoire diversity, the study relied on deep sequencing normalized with unique cDNA molecular identifiers. To avoid experimental bias, donors of different ages were distributed randomly across sequencing lanes. The donors were divided into four age groups: young (average around 17 years), middle-aged (under 40), aged (62) and long-lived (82). The study analyzed two additional independent replicas of 1 million unique cDNA reads from the same blood draw for two donors, one aged 18 to 29 and one aged 80 or older.

To prepare the library, 5' RACE was applied. Data came from an Illumina HiSeq 2500. A second PCR of about 6 to 12 cycles was performed with a sample-barcoded 5' primer and a J-beta primer mix. Each TCR beta cDNA molecule received a unique molecular identifier from a template-switch 5' adaptor carrying 12 random nucleotides. Each sample yielded at least 2.5 million CDR3-containing paired-end reads. First-strand cDNA was synthesized from all RNA with the Mint cDNA synthesis kit, primed by a TRBC-specific oligonucleotide. Following uracil-DNA glycosylase treatment, a first 18-cycle PCR with universal primers M1SS and BC2_uni_R was performed on all cDNA. The source study handled its data this way. Normalization of each sample was performed by random selection of 1 million high-quality reads, each carrying a distinct molecular identifier. Instead of being binned into consensus sequences, reads that shared molecular identifiers were thrown out. MiTCR, set to a Q25 quality threshold and the strictest error-elimination algorithm, was used for CDR3 identification, clonotype clustering and error correction. A nonparametric unseen species model with Euler transformation was used to estimate a lower bound on total TCR beta diversity. Using fastp trimming at Q25 and MiXCR clonotype assembly, TCRdb reanalyzed the public sequencing data and kept in-frame beta chains. Entries are consolidated by CDR3 protein sequence, retaining the most common genes and DNA. The authors' filters were not applied to this entry. The sample table records about 670,000 distinct CDR3 sequences; roughly 43% of these occur just once. The ten largest clonotypes hold around 30% of the sample.

Overall results and qualifications from the work: Because the CMV infection status of the donors was unknown, age-related changes in expanded clonotypes may potentially have been confounded. Since profiling was done on bulk unsorted PBMCs, naive and antigen-experienced compartments could not be conclusively compared. A strong correlation was found between observed TCR beta diversity and the percentage of naive T cells measured by flow cytometry. The long-lived group showed more naive CD4+ T cells, fewer expanded clones and increased TCR diversity than the aged group, suggesting age selection. Observed TCR beta diversity per million T cells fell roughly linearly with age, and a significant reduction was already apparent by age around 39. Estimates of total diversity based on one million sequenced T cells were considered lower bounds and underestimates.

At the junction V is shortened by 7 bases and J by 1 base, with 10 bases in between. CDR1 and CDR2, per the germline V gene, are SGHVS and FQNEAQ. The CDR3 holds 13 amino acids from the cysteine to the phenylalanine. Kept here is only the CDR3 DNA, which spans 39 bases and is read in frame from base 1. The V and J segments used are TRBV7-8 and TRBJ2-5; the D call could be TRBD1 or TRBD2, with each sharing 5 bases. The sequence was obtained from an elderly man in good health. The sequenced sample consisted of blood. The CDR3 region reads CASTRDPQETQYF. Read as DNA, the sequence is TGTGCCAGCACTAGGGACCCCCAAGAGACCCAGTACTTC.